The clone carrying this T cell receptor (beta chain) was recorded a few times. What it binds is unknown. The sample belongs to a study of T-cell reconstitution after alpha-beta-depleted transplantation in children. Germline values: CDR1 DFQATT, CDR2 SNEGSKA (reference sequence). The CDR3 is 12 amino acids. Study-level results: T-cell numbers and diversity one year post-transplant derived largely from freshly generated T cells. Reportedly, alpha-beta T cells present about two months post-transplant originated from several hundred expanded clones of graft origin.

Unique molecular identifiers were incorporated into the prepared TCRbeta library. TCRdb processed the PCR reads anew with MiXCR; each CDR3 protein has one entry. This sample has 900,000 or so distinct CDR3 sequences; approximately 15% occur once, and the top ten carry around 4.5%. The J gene is TRBJ1-6, the V gene TRBV20-1; 9 positions agree with TRBD1. The receptor was derived from a male patient between 10 and 17 years old who had a stem cell transplant for acute lymphoblastic leukemia, so the T cells may come from the graft donor. The sequencing used PBMCs, mostly from graft donor cells, collected 360 days after TCRalphabeta/CD19-depleted stem cell transplant. CDR3 sequence: CIWGQGGPPLHF. As DNA, the CDR3 is TGCATTTGGGGACAGGGTGGGCCACCCCTCCACTTT.